The 3 T cell receptor beta chains below come from one sample, sequenced in a study of cytomegalovirus exposure and HLA in healthy donors. PCR involved 60 Vbeta and 13 Jbeta primers. The protocol was immunoSEQ multiplex PCR, while the TCRdb copy is restricted to in-frame clones and leaves out a portion. The sample records approximately 210,000 clones, more than 85% being singletons. The sample comprised PBMCs. Source of these receptors: a woman aged 18-29 years in good health and CMV-seronegative.

CDR3 bases: TGTGCCAGCAGTTACTCGGGGGGGGCAGGGTGGACTGAAGCTTTCTTT. It translates to CASSYSGGAGWTEAFF. This chain connects TRBV6-5 to TRBJ1-1, with D possibly matching TRBD1 (6 bases). Germline CDR1 is MNHEY and CDR2 is SVGAGI. V shed 0 bases and J shed 5 bases, with 16 bases lying between them. The length of the CDR3 is 16 residues.

This clone was seen a handful of times. The V and J genes are TRBV6-5 and TRBJ2-3; 13 bases match TRBD2. Trimming removed 10 bases from V and 0 bases from J; junction bases left unmatched: 4. This CDR3 contains 15 residues. Per the germline V gene, CDR1 is MNHEY and CDR2 is SVGAGI. CDR3 sequence reads: CATGGLAGSTDTQYF. CDR3 bases: TGTGCCACCGGGGGACTAGCGGGAAGCACAGATACGCAGTATTTT.

This clone has only a few counts. The genes are TRBV6-6 and TRBJ1-1; tentatively, D is TRBD1 (6 bases). V was shortened by 3 bases and J by 2 bases, with 10 bases between the two germline ends. Looked up from germline, CDR1 is MNHNY and CDR2 is SVGAGI (reference sequence). This CDR3 comprises 14 residues. This CDR3 is CASSYSDSNTEAFF. The CDR3 nucleotides read TGTGCCAGCAGTTATTCGGACAGCAACACTGAAGCTTTCTTT.